This is a list of T cell receptor beta chains from one sample in a study of cytomegalovirus exposure and HLA in healthy donors. Sequencing was performed with immunoSEQ multiplex PCR; in TCRdb, only in-frame clones are kept and a portion is missing. Altogether about 62,000 clones are present, approximately 87% being singletons, with the ten largest covering 1.4%. Material: PBMCs. The receptor set was obtained from a man aged 18-30 years in good health and CMV-seronegative. Both conserved end residues are part of each CDR3. D genes are given only for firm matches. Clone size, where shown, is once, few, many, or a class for clones that have expanded.

j_gene	d_gene	abundance	v_gene	CDR3nt	CDR3aa
TRBJ2-1	.	.	TRBV19	TGTGCCAGTGGAGGGGAAAGGTTGGACAATGAGCAGTTCTTC	CASGGERLDNEQFF
TRBJ2-7	.	.	TRBV6-5	TGTGCCAGCAGTTACTTTGGGGCTACCTACGAGCAGTACTTC	CASSYFGATYEQYF
TRBJ1-1	.	.	TRBV29-1	TGCAGCGCCCGCCCGGGGAGGGGGAACACTGAAGCTTTCTTT	CSARPGRGNTEAFF
TRBJ2-3	TRBD2	.	TRBV5-1	TGCGCCAGCAGCCTACGGACTAGCGAGACAGATACGCAGTATTTT	CASSLRTSETDTQYF
TRBJ2-5	TRBD2	.	TRBV5-1	TGCGCCAGCAGACGGACTAGCGGGGCTCAAGAGACCCAGTACTTC	CASRRTSGAQETQYF
TRBJ2-7	.	.	TRBV2	TGTGCCAGCATGGAAAGACAGGTCCCTTCCTACGAGCAGTACTTC	CASMERQVPSYEQYF
TRBJ1-2	.	.	TRBV15	TGTGCCACCAGCAGAGAAGAGTCCCTTTATGGCTACACCTTC	CATSREESLYGYTF
TRBJ2-3	TRBD2	.	TRBV10-1	TGCGCCAGCAGTATAGAAGCGGGGGCAGATACGCAGTATTTT	CASSIEAGADTQYF
TRBJ1-2	TRBD1	once	TRBV19	TGTGCCAGTACCGGGACAGCCTATGGCTACACCTTC	CASTGTAYGYTF
TRBJ2-2	.	.	TRBV28	TGTGCCAGTTCCTCCCCTCGAGTCTTGGCGAACACCGGGGAGCTGTTTTTT	CASSSPRVLANTGELFF
TRBJ1-1	TRBD1	once	TRBV6-5	TGTGCCAGCAGTTTAGGGACAGGGGCGGCTTTCTTT	CASSLGTGAAFF
TRBJ2-7	.	.	TRBV5-1	TGCGCCAGCAATCTTGCTACAAGGGGGTCCACCTACGAGCAGTACTTC	CASNLATRGSTYEQYF
TRBJ2-5	.	once	TRBV2	TGTGCCACCTTCGGAGGGCAAGAGACCCAGTACTTC	CATFGGQETQYF
TRBJ2-5	TRBD1	few	TRBV23-1	TGCGCCAGCAGTCAAACCTCACCGACAGGGATGGGAGAGACCCAGTACTTC	CASSQTSPTGMGETQYF
TRBJ2-2	.	.	TRBV11-2	TGTGCCAGCAGCTCCCTCCGCGCGGGGGAGCTGTTTTTT	CASSSLRAGELFF
TRBJ1-1	TRBD1	.	TRBV29-1	TGCAGCGAAGGACAGGGGGCATTCGCTTTCTTT	CSEGQGAFAFF
TRBJ1-2	.	once	TRBV28	TGTGCCAGCAACGGACAGTTTTACGGCTACACCTTC	CASNGQFYGYTF
TRBJ1-1	.	.	TRBV9	TGTGCCAGCAGCGTAGGACAGACCAACACTGAAGCTTTCTTT	CASSVGQTNTEAFF
TRBJ2-7	TRBD1	.	TRBV6-5	TGTGCCAGCAGTTACGGGGCAGGGGGAACCTACGAGCAGTACTTC	CASSYGAGGTYEQYF
TRBJ1-5	TRBD1	.	TRBV28	TGTGCCAGCAGCTTCCTGACAGGGGGTCAGCCCCAGCATTTT	CASSFLTGGQPQHF
TRBJ2-7	TRBD2	.	TRBV6-5	TGTGCCAGCAGTTTACTAGCGGGGTCCTACGAGCAGTACTTC	CASSLLAGSYEQYF
TRBJ2-3	.	.	TRBV30	TGTGCCTGGAACAGGGCAGATACGCAGTATTTT	CAWNRADTQYF
TRBJ1-5	.	.	TRBV28	TGTGCCAGCAGGAAGGGGTACGGGAATCAGCCCCAGCATTTT	CASRKGYGNQPQHF
TRBJ2-3	TRBD1	.	TRBV10-1	TGCGCCAGCAGCCAGACAGGGGGGAGCACAGATACGCAGTATTTT	CASSQTGGSTDTQYF
TRBJ2-3	TRBD2	.	TRBV5-1	TGCGCCAGCAGCTTAACTAGCGGGGGGGTCACAGATACGCAGTATTTT	CASSLTSGGVTDTQYF
TRBJ2-7	.	.	TRBV2	TGTGCCAGCAGTGAAGCTGAGGGGGCCTACGAGCAGTACTTC	CASSEAEGAYEQYF
TRBJ1-5	TRBD1	.	TRBV30	TGTGCCTGGAACCGGCAGGGGGACGGCAATCAGCCCCAGCATTTT	CAWNRQGDGNQPQHF
TRBJ2-3	TRBD1	.	TRBV7-3	TGTGCCAGCAGCTATACCGGGACAGACACAGATACGCAGTATTTT	CASSYTGTDTDTQYF
TRBJ2-3	TRBD2	.	TRBV9	TGTGCCAGCAGCGTAGGGCGGGGGGGCACAGATACGCAGTATTTT	CASSVGRGGTDTQYF
TRBJ2-7	TRBD1	.	TRBV4-1	TGCGCCAGCAGCCAAAAAACAGGGGGCGGGTTCGGCGAGCAGTACTTC	CASSQKTGGGFGEQYF
TRBJ2-3	TRBD2	.	TRBV4-1	TGCGCCAGCAGCCAAGAGGGGCTACGGCGGGGGGGCACAGATACGCAGTATTTT	CASSQEGLRRGGTDTQYF
TRBJ2-7	.	once	TRBV6-1	TGTGCCAGCGGAGCAGGGCCGGACTACGAGCAGTACTTC	CASGAGPDYEQYF
TRBJ2-7	.	few	TRBV7-9	TGTGCCAGCAGGGGCGACGCGGGGGCAGGGGCCGAGCAGTACTTC	CASRGDAGAGAEQYF
TRBJ1-1	TRBD1	.	TRBV5-1	TGCGCCAGCAGCGCGGGACAGGGCAGCCCTGAAGCTTTCTTT	CASSAGQGSPEAFF
TRBJ1-4	TRBD1	.	TRBV10-1	TGCGCCAGCAGAGGGCGGCCGGACAGGAGGGATGAAAAACTGTTTTTT	CASRGRPDRRDEKLFF
TRBJ2-1	TRBD2	.	TRBV6-5	TGTGCCAGCAGGGCGGGACTAGCAGGTGAGCAGTTCTTC	CASRAGLAGEQFF
TRBJ1-5	.	once	TRBV7-6	TGTGCCAGCAGCCCCCTAGAAGCCAATCAGCCCCAGCATTTT	CASSPLEANQPQHF
TRBJ2-1	.	.	TRBV19	TGTGCCAGTAGTATGGCAGTTACCTACAATGAGCAGTTCTTC	CASSMAVTYNEQFF
TRBJ1-2	.	.	TRBV19	TGTGCCAGTAGTATGGGGCACTATGGCTACACCTTC	CASSMGHYGYTF
TRBJ2-2	TRBD2	.	TRBV5-1	TGCGCCAGCCAACAAGGACTAGCAGTAAGGGAGCTGTTTTTT	CASQQGLAVRELFF
TRBJ1-1	.	.	TRBV6-5	TGTGCCAGCAGTTACTCGACAGGATTCGGTGAAGCTTTCTTT	CASSYSTGFGEAFF
TRBJ1-1	.	.	TRBV29-1	TGCAGCGTCGCCCTAAGTCAGGGGACTGAAGCTTTCTTT	CSVALSQGTEAFF
TRBJ1-2	TRBD1	.	TRBV2	TGTGCCAGCACCGTTGCGGGACAGGGTTTTAGTTATGGCTACACCTTC	CASTVAGQGFSYGYTF
TRBJ2-1	.	.	TRBV1	TGCACCAGCAGCCATCCTAGCGGAAATGAGCAGTTCTTC	CTSSHPSGNEQFF
TRBJ2-5	.	.	TRBV6-5	TGTGCCAGCAGTTACCCGGGGGGCCGGGAGACCCAGTACTTC	CASSYPGGRETQYF
TRBJ2-1	.	.	TRBV29-1	TGCAGCGTCGACACCCTAAAGTTTTCCTACAATGAGCAGTTCTTC	CSVDTLKFSYNEQFF
TRBJ2-3	TRBD1	once	TRBV6-5	TGTGCCAGCAGTACGGAGACAGGGGATACGCAGTATTTT	CASSTETGDTQYF
TRBJ1-6	TRBD1	.	TRBV5-1	TGCGCCAGCACCAAACGCGGGACAGAAAATTCACCCCTCCACTTT	CASTKRGTENSPLHF
TRBJ2-7	.	.	TRBV29-1	TGCAGCGTTGAAGGGCAGGGGGGCTCCTACGAGCAGTACTTC	CSVEGQGGSYEQYF
TRBJ2-7	.	.	TRBV4-1	TGCGCCAGCAGCCAAGATCAGAAAGACTCCTACGAGCAGTACTTC	CASSQDQKDSYEQYF
TRBJ2-5	TRBD1	.	TRBV10-3	TGTGCCATAGGACAGGGGGTGGAGACCCAGTACTTC	CAIGQGVETQYF
TRBJ2-1	.	.	TRBV6-4	TGTGCCAGCAGTGAAACAGGCTCCTACAATGAGCAGTTCTTC	CASSETGSYNEQFF
TRBJ1-1	.	.	TRBV14	TGTGCCAGCAGCCTGTTAGGGGCCACTGAAGCTTTCTTT	CASSLLGATEAFF
TRBJ1-2	.	.	TRBV19	TGTGCCAGTAGTAAGGGGGTCCTCCTCCAAGGCTACACCTTC	CASSKGVLLQGYTF
TRBJ1-2	.	.	TRBV15	TGTGCCACCAGCAGAATGCTGGACAGCTATGGCTACACCTTC	CATSRMLDSYGYTF